This T cell receptor beta chain was observed in a study of T cell repertoires in cytomegalovirus infection. Turning to the study itself: Indications came from public TCR beta signatures; they pointed to CMV infection and to a matching HLA type. Study results and limitations: The study identified carriers of CMV plus the relevant HLA from cumulative public TCR beta family frequency. There were HLA-C-restricted CMV-specific TCR beta clonotypes dominating the ex vivo response.

With regard to this clonotype: Its antigen remains unknown.

Germline V lookup: CDR1 DFQATT, CDR2 SNEGSKA (reference sequence). The CDR3 length is 15 residues. With 2 bases removed from V and 0 bases from J, the gap between germline ends came to 14 bases. TCRdb ran MiXCR on the reads and lists one entry per CDR3 protein. The sample has about 900,000 distinct CDR3 sequences, approximately 33% seen once; the top ten hold about an eighth. V is TRBV20-1 and J is TRBJ2-7, with unresolved D. This receptor was taken from a human donor in good health (CMV status not recorded). Some clones in this sample may be carry-over from other donors' samples. This specimen consisted of cultured CD8+ T cells from PBMCs, obtained from culture after CMV antigen stimulation. DNA of the CDR3: TGCAGTGCTAGACCCTGGGCCACTAACTCCTACGAGCAGTACGTC. It translates to CSARPWATNSYEQYV.